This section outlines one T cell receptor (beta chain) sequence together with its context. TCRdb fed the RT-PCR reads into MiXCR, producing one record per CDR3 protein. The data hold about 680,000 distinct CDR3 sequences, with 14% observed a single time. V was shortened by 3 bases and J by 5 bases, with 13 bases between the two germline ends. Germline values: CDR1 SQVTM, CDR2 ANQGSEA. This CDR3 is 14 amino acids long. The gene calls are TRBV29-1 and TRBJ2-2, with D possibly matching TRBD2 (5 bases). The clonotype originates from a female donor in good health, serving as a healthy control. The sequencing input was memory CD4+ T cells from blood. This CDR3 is CSVDPRGGTGELFF. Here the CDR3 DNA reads TGCAGCGTTGACCCTCGAGGAGGTACCGGGGAGCTGTTTTTT.